The 30 T cell receptor beta chains below all came from one sample that was sequenced in a study of T-cell reconstitution after alpha-beta-depleted transplantation in children. It was with unique molecular identifiers that the TCRbeta library was prepared. TCRdb ran MiXCR on the PCR reads and lists one entry per CDR3 protein. The sample records tens of thousands of distinct CDR3 sequences, around 15% being singletons. The sample was PBMCs, mostly from graft donor cells, taken 180 days after TCRalphabeta/CD19-depleted stem cell transplant. All receptors come from a male patient aged 2-15 years who had a stem cell transplant for acute lymphoblastic leukemia, so the T cells may come from the graft donor.

The chain joins TRBV11-2 to TRBJ2-6, with 8 bases fitting TRBD1. There are 19 residues in the CDR3. CDR1 is SGHAT and CDR2 is FQNNGV in the germline V gene. Unmatched junction bases numbered 13, after V lost 5 bases and J lost 1 base. The chain's CDR3 is CASSPVGQGIFSGANVLTF. The CDR3 DNA follows: TGTGCCAGCAGCCCAGTAGGACAGGGAATTTTTTCTGGGGCCAACGTCCTGACTTTC.

V usage is TRBV9 and J usage is TRBJ2-3, with TRBD1 as a possible D gene (5 bases). Germline CDR1 SGDLS, CDR2 YYNGEE. V shed 0 bases and J shed 2 bases, with 10 bases lying between them. The CDR3 contains 15 residues. The CDR3: CASSVARQFTDTQYF. The DNA of the CDR3 is TGTGCCAGCAGCGTAGCGCGACAGTTCACAGATACGCAGTATTTT.

The genes are TRBV7-6 and TRBJ1-1, with 8 bases identical to TRBD1. Per the germline V gene, CDR1 is SGHVS and CDR2 is FNYEAQ. V shed 1 base and J 7 bases; nucleotides not matched to a gene: 8. This CDR3 comprises 15 residues. CDR3 in DNA: TGTGCCAGCAGCTTAGGGACAGGGCCTCCGAGTGAAGCTTTCTTT. Translating it yields CASSLGTGPPSEAFF.

In its sample, this clonotype was seen a few times. This chain connects TRBV18 to TRBJ2-1, with 7 bases matching TRBD1. This CDR3 comprises 19 residues. V lost 4 bases to trimming and J lost 3 bases; unmatched junction nucleotides: 18. CDR1 is KGHSH, CDR2 LQKENI, per germline. CDR3 in DNA: TGTGCCAGCTCACGAAAACCCCCGGACAGGACCAGGCACTACAATGAGCAGTTCTTC. It is translated as CASSRKPPDRTRHYNEQFF.

This clonotype was found a few times. This chain joins TRBV5-5 and TRBJ2-7; the D is unclear. The V gene lost 4 bases and the J gene lost 5 bases, with 16 bases spanning the gap. The CDR3 has 14 amino acids. CDR1 and CDR2 (germline): SGHKS, YYEKEE (reference sequence). CDR3: CASSPYQPRDEQYF. CDR3 nucleotide sequence: TGTGCCAGCAGCCCCTATCAGCCCCGGGACGAGCAGTACTTC.

The chain has TRBV5-1 and TRBJ2-1; a possible D gene is TRBD2 (7 bases). V shed 4 bases and J shed 9 bases, with 17 bases lying between them. The germline V gene has CDR1 SGHRS and CDR2 YFSETQ. This CDR3 region has 14 residues. CDR3 sequence (DNA): TGCGCCAGCAGCCTGGGGGGGCCTACAACTGAGCAGTTCTTC. Protein product: CASSLGGPTTEQFF.

The chain is built from TRBV7-9 and TRBJ1-1, with TRBD1 matching 7 bases. This CDR3 is built from 14 residues. Trimming removed 1 base from V and 3 bases from J; junction bases left unmatched: 2. The germline V gene encodes CDR1 SEHNR and CDR2 FQNEAQ (reference sequence). The CDR3 DNA is TGTGCCAGCAGCTTAGGGCAGGGGGACACTGAAGCTTTCTTT. It specifies CASSLGQGDTEAFF.

At least ten counts were recorded for this clonotype. The chain couples TRBV15 to TRBJ2-5, with a tentative D call TRBD1 (5 bases). The CDR3 loop spans 15 amino acids. Germline lookup yields CDR1 LNHNV and CDR2 YYDKDF (reference sequence). The V end was cut by 0 bases, the J end by 2 bases, with 10 bases between. DNA for the CDR3: TGTGCCACCAGCAGAGATGGGGCAGGGCAAGAGACCCAGTACTTC. Amino acid sequence: CATSRDGAGQETQYF.

The chain carries TRBV14 and TRBJ1-4, with a weak D call TRBD1 (5 bases). This CDR3 region has 15 residues. Germline V lookup: CDR1 SGHDN, CDR2 FVKESK. Trimming took off 1 base at V and 9 bases at J, with 15 bases between the two ends. The CDR3, as DNA: TGTGCCAGCAGCCAAGTGATTGGGGCTCGGCAAAAACTGTTTTTT. The encoded protein is CASSQVIGARQKLFF.

The rearrangement joins TRBV5-1 to TRBJ1-1; D not resolved. The ends were cut back, 0 bases at V and 7 bases at J, with 4 bases in the middle. CDR3 length equals 11 residues. CDR1 and CDR2 from the germline V gene are SGHRS and YFSETQ. The CDR3 region is CASSLGGEAFF. DNA for the CDR3: TGCGCCAGCAGCTTGGGGGGTGAAGCTTTCTTT. Looking up the rest from reference TRBV5-1 and TRBJ1-1 gives the full variable domain: KAGVTQTPRYLIKTRGQQVTLSCSPISGHRSVSWYQQTPGQGLQFLFEYFSETQRNKGNFPGRFSGRQFSNSRSEMNVSTLELGDSALYLCASSLGGEAFFGQGTRLTVV.

The rearrangement uses TRBV20-1 and TRBJ2-3; D is possibly TRBD1 or TRBD2 (5 bases each). The CDR3 extends over 16 amino acids. Trimming removed 0 bases at V and 1 base at J, with 14 bases between. Looked up from germline, CDR1 is DFQATT and CDR2 is SNEGSKA (reference sequence). CDR3 in amino acids: CSARDYRGIGTDTQYF. The CDR3 DNA reads as TGCAGTGCTAGAGATTACCGGGGCATAGGCACAGATACGCAGTATTTT.

This clonotype was detected a few times. The genes are TRBV9 and TRBJ2-6; no clear D. This CDR3 is built from 15 residues. Germline V gene lookup returns CDR1 SGDLS and CDR2 YYNGEE. Trimming removed 1 base at V and 4 bases at J, with 9 bases between. CDR3 DNA sequence: TGTGCCAGCAGCGTAAATCCCTCCGGGGCCAACGTCCTGACTTTC. The encoded protein is CASSVNPSGANVLTF.

The CDR3 loop reads CASSPLRGRDSPLHF. Written as DNA, the CDR3 is TGTGCCAGCAGTCCCCTCCGGGGGAGGGATTCACCCCTCCACTTT. The rearrangement uses TRBV6-1 and TRBJ1-6; possibly TRBD1 for D (5 bases). Germline V gene lookup returns CDR1 MNHNS and CDR2 SASEGT. V was shortened by 5 bases and J by 8 bases, with 16 bases between the two germline ends. The CDR3 has 15 amino acids.

The chain joins TRBV7-2 to TRBJ1-6, with D possibly being TRBD1 (6 bases). CDR1 and CDR2 from the germline V gene are SGHTA and FQGNSA. The CDR3 sequence is 15 residues long. Between the trimmed V and J ends, which lost 8 bases and 11 bases, there was a span of 22 bases. The CDR3 DNA is TGTGCCAGCTCACAAGCGGTACAGGGCGCGACACCCCTCCACTTT. Its protein product is CASSQAVQGATPLHF.

The V gene is TRBV5-1, the J gene TRBJ1-2, with a tentative D call TRBD1 (5 bases). The CDR3 is 14 amino acids. Germline CDR1 is SGHRS and CDR2 is YFSETQ. Trimming removed 4 bases from V and 4 bases from J, with 14 bases in between. The CDR3 DNA reads as TGCGCCAGCAGCCCCAAACCGGGACCCTATGGCTACACCTTC. It specifies CASSPKPGPYGYTF.

As to this clonotype: This could be a read error, since a much larger clone is one nucleotide away. The V gene is TRBV20-1, the J gene TRBJ1-3; no firm D call. The CDR3 covers 19 residues. Germline V gene lookup returns CDR1 DFQATT and CDR2 SNEGSKA (reference sequence). V was trimmed by 7 bases and J by 0 bases, leaving 28 bases between them. The CDR3 protein is CSVPQPGYIPLGSGNTIYF. CDR3 coding DNA: TGCAGTGTACCCCAGCCGGGATACATCCCCCTTGGCTCTGGAAACACCATATATTTT.

The chain uses TRBV14 and TRBJ2-7; no clear D. CDR1 and CDR2 from the germline V gene are SGHDN and FVKESK. Trimming cost V 3 bases and J 0 bases, with 3 bases left between them. The CDR3 extends over 12 amino acids. The CDR3 DNA sequence: TGTGCCAGCAGCCAGAACTCCTACGAGCAGTACTTC. It encodes CASSQNSYEQYF.

The V gene is TRBV30, the J gene TRBJ2-1, with 7 bases aligning to TRBD2. Germline loops: CDR1 GTSNPN, CDR2 SVGIG (reference sequence). The CDR3 is made up of 13 amino acids. V lost 1 base, J lost 4 bases, and 1 base stayed unmatched. CDR3 region: CAWSGGGYNEQFF. DNA for the CDR3: TGTGCCTGGAGTGGCGGGGGTTACAATGAGCAGTTCTTC.

This clonotype has a handful of counts. The CDR3 region is CSARERGEETQYF. The DNA for the CDR3 is TGCAGTGCTAGAGAGCGGGGGGAAGAGACCCAGTACTTC. The chain is built from TRBV20-1 and TRBJ2-5, with 8 bases lining up with TRBD2. Germline assignment: CDR1 DFQATT and CDR2 SNEGSKA (reference sequence). The CDR3 is made up of 13 amino acids. V dropped 0 bases and J dropped 3; count of bases not matched to a gene: 0.

J is TRBJ2-7 and V is TRBV9; D is tentatively TRBD1 or TRBD2 (6 bases each). V was trimmed by 3 bases and J by 0 bases, leaving 13 bases between them. Germline assignment: CDR1 SGDLS and CDR2 YYNGEE. This CDR3 is built from 15 residues. The CDR3 DNA is TGTGCCAGCAGCGCCGGGGGCGGGGACTCCTACGAGCAGTACTTC. It codes for CASSAGGGDSYEQYF.

Written as DNA, the CDR3 is TGCAGCGTTCAGGGATTTAACTATGGCTACACCTTC. Amino acid sequence: CSVQGFNYGYTF. The chain is built from TRBV29-1 and TRBJ1-2; D might be TRBD1 (5 bases). V was trimmed by 5 bases and J by 1 base, leaving 8 bases between them. Germline V gene sequence: CDR1 SQVTM, CDR2 ANQGSEA. This CDR3 region has 12 residues.

This clonotype was picked up a small number of times. The chain uses TRBV20-1 and TRBJ1-6; the D gene is possibly TRBD1 (5 bases). The CDR3 spans 14 residues. Trimming removed 0 bases from V and 10 bases from J, with 13 bases in between. Germline V gene lookup returns CDR1 DFQATT and CDR2 SNEGSKA (reference sequence). This chain's CDR3 is CSARDVRVRSPLHF. In nucleotides, the CDR3 is TGCAGTGCTAGAGATGTCAGGGTACGGTCACCCCTCCACTTT.

V usage is TRBV5-1 and J usage is TRBJ2-1; TRBD1 matches 8 bases. The CDR3 sequence is 15 residues long. Germline trimming cut 2 bases from V and 2 bases from J; bases unmatched to any gene: 3. Germline loops: CDR1 SGHRS, CDR2 YFSETQ. CDR3 loop: CASSLSGGPYNEQFF. CDR3 bases: TGCGCCAGCAGCTTATCAGGGGGCCCCTACAATGAGCAGTTCTTC.

This clonotype was observed a handful of times. The rearrangement uses TRBV7-2 and TRBJ2-6, with no clear D. Germline V gene data show CDR1 as SGHTA and CDR2 as FQGNSA. The V and J ends lost 3 bases and 0 bases respectively, with 9 bases between them. CDR3 length: 16 residues. This CDR3 reads CASSLWVLSGANVLTF. CDR3 sequence (DNA): TGTGCCAGCAGCTTGTGGGTCCTCTCTGGGGCCAACGTCCTGACTTTC.

This chain connects TRBV7-2 to TRBJ2-5; TRBD1 or TRBD2 may be the D gene (5 bases each). This CDR3 contains 14 residues. The V gene's germline CDR1 is SGHTA and CDR2 FQGNSA. Trimming took off 5 bases at V and 4 bases at J, with 14 bases between the two ends. CDR3 in DNA: TGTGCCAGCAGCCGGGACCTACTATTAGAGACCCAGTACTTC. Protein: CASSRDLLLETQYF.

The chain joins TRBV18 to TRBJ2-5; no firm D call. This CDR3 has 12 amino acids. Looked up from germline, CDR1 is KGHSH and CDR2 is LQKENI. Trimming shortened V by 2 bases and J by 4 bases, and 5 bases separated the two germline ends. CDR3 in amino acids: CASSPFTETQYF. In DNA form, the CDR3 reads TGTGCCAGCTCACCATTTACAGAGACCCAGTACTTC.

This clonotype has at least ten counts. CDR3 nucleotide sequence: TGTGCCAGCAGCCCCTGGAGCAGGGACAACACTGAAGCTTTCTTT. Amino acids: CASSPWSRDNTEAFF. V gene TRBV9 combines with J gene TRBJ1-1; a weak D match, TRBD1 (5 bases). Between the trimmed V and J ends, which lost 4 bases and 2 bases, there was a span of 15 bases. Germline values: CDR1 SGDLS, CDR2 YYNGEE. The CDR3 is made up of 15 amino acids.

The chain is built from TRBV3-1 and TRBJ1-1; 12 positions match TRBD1. Germline trimming cut 0 bases from V and 8 bases from J; bases unmatched to any gene: 1. This CDR3 region has 14 residues. Germline V lookup: CDR1 LGHDT, CDR2 YNNKEL (reference sequence). CDR3 residues: CASSQDGTGGEAFF. For the CDR3, the DNA is TGTGCCAGCAGCCAAGATGGGACAGGGGGCGAAGCTTTCTTT.

This clonotype was seen ten or more times. The chain combines TRBV20-1 with TRBJ2-5; no clear D. The germline V gene encodes CDR1 DFQATT and CDR2 SNEGSKA (reference sequence). Trimming shortened V by 5 bases and J by 2 bases, and 6 bases separated the two germline ends. There are 11 residues in the CDR3. The CDR3 DNA sequence: TGCAGTGCTTCTCATCAAGAGACCCAGTACTTC. It translates to CSASHQETQYF.

This clonotype was observed at least ten times. The chain joins TRBV12-3 or TRBV12-4 to TRBJ2-1; D may be TRBD2 (6 bases). There are 14 residues in the CDR3. Trimming removed 4 bases at V and 1 base at J, with 8 bases between. The CDR3, as DNA: TGTGCCAGCAGTTCCAGCGGGTCCTACAATGAGCAGTTCTTC. This codes for CASSSSGSYNEQFF.